This TCR beta chain was profiled in a study of regulatory T cells in long-lasting Graves disease. This clonotype was detected only a few times. CDR3 regions were amplified by Arm-PCR using iRepertoire HTBI primers to build TCR beta libraries. Each CDR3 protein is one row after TCRdb ran MiXCR on the multiplex PCR reads. The data hold fewer than 650,000 distinct CDR3 sequences, with roughly 16% observed a single time. This CDR3 spans 14 amino acids. Trimming stripped 6 bases from V and 7 bases from J, with 22 bases between. In germline, CDR1 is SQVTM, CDR2 ANQGSEA. Time point described: newly diagnosed GD, antithyroid drugs for less than 3 months. PBMC-extracted RNA yielded the TCR library. Approximately 9-milliliter peripheral blood samples went into EDTA tubes. These records were also assigned to another study, of T cells in Graves' hyperthyroidism and ophthalmopathy.

Here the sequenced sample was peripheral blood mononuclear cells (PBMCs), taken at new diagnosis, from a patient treated with antithyroid drugs. The clonotype originates from a man aged 18 to 29 with Graves disease. The chain employs TRBV29-1 and TRBJ2-7; tentatively, D is TRBD2 (7 bases). CDR3 amino acids: CSVAFRGAKMEQYF. In DNA form, the CDR3 reads TGCAGCGTGGCGTTTCGGGGGGCGAAGATGGAGCAGTACTTC.